The source of this T cell receptor (beta chain) is a study of shared clonotypes between healthy human individuals. CDR3 length: 14 amino acids. The V end was cut by 0 bases, the J end by 1 base, with 7 bases between. The V gene's germline CDR1 is SGHRS and CDR2 YFSETQ. Sorted-subset replicate PCR reactions contained 150 to 200 ng DNA, corresponding to about 30,000 T cell genomes. Clones were sequenced by immunoSEQ multiplex PCR, and TCRdb holds only the in-frame ones, with some missing. The sample includes some 300,000 clones, less than 75% of them seen just once. In the case of this clone: Its antigen is currently unknown.

Study conclusions and caveats: When naive CD4 clonotypes were compared across a handful of donors, 4% to 5.5% were shared. Having only a few donors restricted how much genetic and exposure-history diversity was captured.

Adult Caucasians living in Nashville, Tennessee made up all of the donors. The source is a young man in good health. Sequenced material: memory CD4+ T cells sorted from blood. Subset given: CD45RA-negative fraction. The chain joins TRBV5-1 to TRBJ1-1, with D hard to call. CDR3 DNA: TGCGCCAGCAGCTTGGAGTTCCAGAACACTGAAGCTTTCTTT. Translation gives CASSLEFQNTEAFF.